The 32 T cell receptor beta chains below all came from one sample that was sequenced in a study of cytotoxic CD8 clonotypes in ibrutinib-treated CLL. Clones were read by immunoSEQ multiplex PCR, and TCRdb kept only the in-frame ones, dropping some. The sample yields tens of thousands of clones, approximately 57% seen once. The sample consisted of PBMCs, taken before ibrutinib treatment. These receptors originate from a human donor with chronic lymphocytic leukemia.

V gene TRBV29-1 combines with J gene TRBJ1-2; 8 bases map to TRBD1. This CDR3 contains 14 residues. Germline assignment: CDR1 SQVTM and CDR2 ANQGSEA. V was pared by 6 bases and J by 3 bases, with 9 bases of the junction left unmatched. In DNA form, the CDR3 reads TGCAGCGTCCTAGCAGGGGGCAGGGACTATGGCTACACCTTC. Its translation: CSVLAGGRDYGYTF. Supplemented by reference TRBV29-1 and TRBJ1-2, the full variable domain reads SAVISQKPSRDICQRGTSLTIQCQVDSQVTMMFWYRQQPGQSLTLIATANQGSEATYESGFVIDKFPISRPNLTFSTLTVSNMSPEDSSIYLCSVLAGGRDYGYTFGSGTRLTVV.

The chain links TRBV9 to TRBJ1-3, with unresolved D. This CDR3 region has 14 residues. Between the trimmed V and J ends, which lost 4 bases and 1 base, there was a span of 9 bases. CDR1 is SGDLS, CDR2 YYNGEE, per germline. The DNA of the CDR3 is TGTGCCAGCAGCCTCGGGGATTCTGGAAACACCATATATTTT. Translation gives CASSLGDSGNTIYF.

This rearrangement joins TRBV4-2 to TRBJ2-2; TRBD1 matches at 7 bases. V was clipped by 1 base and J by 3 bases; unmatched bases: 8. CDR1 is LGHNA, CDR2 YNFKEQ, per germline. The CDR3 runs 17 residues. CDR3 sequence: CASSQARWQGDTGELFF. The CDR3 DNA follows: TGTGCCAGCAGCCAAGCTCGGTGGCAGGGGGACACCGGGGAGCTGTTTTTT.

This sequence joins TRBV7-3 and TRBJ1-2; tentatively, D is TRBD1 (5 bases). The V gene lost 4 bases and the J gene lost 5 bases, with 11 bases spanning the gap. Looked up from germline, CDR1 is SGHTA and CDR2 is FQGTGA. This CDR3 region has 13 residues. CDR3 bases: TGTGCCAGCAGCTCCCCGGGGGGGTATGGCTACACCTTC. This codes for CASSSPGGYGYTF.

This chain uses TRBV5-6 with TRBJ1-1; tentative D call: TRBD1 (5 bases). Germline V lookup: CDR1 SGHDT, CDR2 YYEEEE. The CDR3 sequence is 13 residues long. Trimming shortened V by 0 bases and J by 11 bases, and 14 bases separated the two germline ends. The CDR3 DNA reads as TGTGCCAGCAGCTTGGGGCCGCAGGGTGAGGCTTTCTTT. Its protein product is CASSLGPQGEAFF.

The CDR3 coding sequence is TGTGCCAGCAGTTTTGACAGGGGTCATATGAACACTGAAGCTTTCTTT. Protein: CASSFDRGHMNTEAFF. The chain is built from TRBV27 and TRBJ1-1, with 8 bases that match TRBD1. The ends lost 3 bases at V and 0 bases at J; junction bases unmatched: 6. CDR3 size: 16 residues. Per germline, CDR1 MNHEY and CDR2 SMNVEV (reference sequence).

This chain connects TRBV7-9 to TRBJ2-7; D is unclear. The CDR3 extends over 13 amino acids. Germline CDR1 is SEHNR and CDR2 is FQNEAQ (reference sequence). Trimming took off 4 bases at V and 1 base at J, with 8 bases between the two ends. In DNA, the CDR3 is TGTGCCAGCAGCTCCCAGTTGTCCTACGAGCAGTACTTC. Its protein is CASSSQLSYEQYF.

V is TRBV29-1 and J is TRBJ2-7; D may be TRBD2 (5 bases). Trimming stripped 2 bases from V and 5 bases from J, with 13 bases between. The CDR3 runs to 13 residues. Germline-derived CDR1 and CDR2 are SQVTM and ANQGSEA. The CDR3 reads CSVETLATDEQYF. CDR3 bases: TGCAGCGTTGAAACCCTAGCAACCGACGAGCAGTACTTC.

The V gene is TRBV4-1, the J gene TRBJ1-1, with unresolved D. The CDR3 consists of 14 residues. Per germline, CDR1 MGHRA and CDR2 YSYEKL. V was clipped by 1 base and J by 3 bases, with 9 bases between them. The CDR3 protein is CASSQGPRDTEAFF. Here the CDR3 DNA reads TGCGCCAGCAGCCAAGGACCGAGGGACACTGAAGCTTTCTTT.

J is TRBJ2-1 and V is TRBV19, with 13 bases lining up with TRBD2. The CDR3 contains 16 residues. The ends lost 5 bases at V and 5 bases at J; junction bases unmatched: 6. Germline values: CDR1 LNHDA, CDR2 SQIVND (reference sequence). CDR3 sequence: CASSSRLAGGDNEQFF. DNA for the CDR3: TGTGCCAGTAGTTCGCGACTAGCGGGAGGTGACAATGAGCAGTTCTTC.

This clone was seen a handful of times. CDR3 loop: CAISERQGVIYEQYF. The CDR3 nucleotides are TGTGCCATCAGTGAGCGACAGGGGGTAATCTACGAGCAGTACTTC. This chain joins TRBV10-3 and TRBJ2-7; 9 nucleotides line up with TRBD1. The germline gives CDR1 ENHRY, CDR2 SYGVKD. The CDR3 loop spans 15 amino acids. V was pared by 2 bases and J by 3 bases, with 5 bases of the junction left unmatched.

V and J are TRBV6-6 and TRBJ2-5, with D hard to call. Trimming cost V 5 bases and J 10 bases, with 11 bases left between them. The CDR3 runs 11 residues. Germline CDR1 MNHNY, CDR2 SVGAGI (reference sequence). Written as DNA, the CDR3 is TGTGCCAGCAGTAACGTGGTGGACCAGTACTTC. Translated, it gives CASSNVVDQYF.

The chain links TRBV10-1 to TRBJ2-3, with a possible D match to TRBD1 (5 bases). Per germline, CDR1 WNHNN and CDR2 SYGVQD (reference sequence). The V end was cut by 3 bases, the J end by 1 base, with 5 bases between. The CDR3 is 13 residues long. The CDR3: CASSDRGTDTQYF. The CDR3 DNA reads as TGCGCCAGCAGTGACAGGGGCACAGATACGCAGTATTTT.

The chain employs TRBV18 and TRBJ2-5; D uncertain. The CDR3 spans 12 residues. Looked up from germline, CDR1 is KGHSH and CDR2 is LQKENI. Deletions cut 2 bases from V and 4 bases from J, with 5 bases between. The CDR3 region has the DNA TGTGCCAGCTCACCAACAAGAGAGACCCAGTACTTC. Translated, it gives CASSPTRETQYF.

The CDR3 coding sequence is TGCGCCAGCAGCTTGGGGACGGGGAGGCCCCAGCATTTT. It codes for CASSLGTGRPQHF. The V and J genes are TRBV5-1 and TRBJ1-5; no clear D gene. CDR1 and CDR2 from the germline V gene are SGHRS and YFSETQ. V lost 0 bases and J lost 9, with 10 bases in between. This CDR3 contains 13 residues.

The chain combines TRBV6-6 with TRBJ2-1; maybe TRBD1 (6 bases). Germline-derived CDR1 and CDR2 are MNHNY and SVGAGI (reference sequence). Trimming stripped 6 bases from V and 9 bases from J, with 21 bases between. The CDR3 is made up of 15 amino acids. DNA for the CDR3: TGTGCCAGCAGGACAAGCAGGGGCTACAATCTTGAGCAGTTCTTC. It specifies CASRTSRGYNLEQFF.

This clone has just a few counts. The chain uses TRBV10-3 and TRBJ2-5; the D gene is possibly TRBD2 (6 bases). CDR1 ENHRY and CDR2 SYGVKD come from the germline V gene. The CDR3 sequence is 14 residues long. Trimming shortened V by 6 bases and J by 1 base, and 12 bases separated the two germline ends. CDR3 DNA sequence: TGTGCCATCAGGGGTAGCGGACCCCAAGAGACCCAGTACTTC. Translated, it gives CAIRGSGPQETQYF.

In its sample, this clone was seen once. V is TRBV7-2 and J is TRBJ2-7; TRBD2 aligns across 8 bases. The germline gives CDR1 SGHTA, CDR2 FQGNSA. The CDR3 length is 13 residues. Trimming at V came to 2 bases and at J to 5 bases, leaving 2 bases not matched to a gene. The CDR3 sequence: CASSLTSGHEQYF. The CDR3 region has the DNA TGTGCCAGCAGCTTAACTAGCGGCCACGAGCAGTACTTC.

The table lists this clone with a few counts. The chain recombines TRBV9 with TRBJ1-6; no firm D call. Germline V gives CDR1 SGDLS, CDR2 YYNGEE. V was trimmed by 0 bases and J by 9 bases, leaving 10 bases between them. This CDR3 contains 14 residues. CDR3 nucleotides: TGTGCCAGCAGCGTAGCCCCCAGCGGTTCACCCCTCCACTTT. Translation: CASSVAPSGSPLHF.

The chain uses TRBV25-1 and TRBJ2-5, with a possible D match to TRBD1 (5 bases). The CDR3 is made up of 16 amino acids. V gave up 4 bases and J gave up 2 bases, with 17 bases separating them. Germline V gene lookup returns CDR1 MGHDK and CDR2 SYGVNS. In nucleotides, the CDR3 is TGTGCCAGCAGTGCCTCCTGGGGCTACACTCAAGAGACCCAGTACTTC. This encodes CASSASWGYTQETQYF.

CDR3 nucleotide sequence: TGTGCCAGCTCAGAAAAGGGGGCTAGCACAGATACGCAGTATTTT. It specifies CASSEKGASTDTQYF. The chain links TRBV18 to TRBJ2-3; TRBD1 matches 7 bases. CDR1 KGHSH and CDR2 LQKENI come from the germline V gene. V was pared by 5 bases and J by 0 bases, with 5 bases of the junction left unmatched. The CDR3 has 15 amino acids.

The J gene is TRBJ2-3, the V gene TRBV7-9; D possibly uses TRBD1 or TRBD2 (5 bases each). Germline V gives CDR1 SEHNR, CDR2 FQNEAQ (reference sequence). The CDR3 totals 16 residues. Trimming removed 6 bases from V and 4 bases from J, with 20 bases in between. The CDR3 region is CASRTWGLNGADTQYF. CDR3 in DNA: TGTGCCAGCAGAACCTGGGGCCTTAACGGGGCAGATACGCAGTATTTT.

V and J are TRBV7-8 and TRBJ2-7; 10 bases match TRBD2. CDR3 length equals 18 residues. V gave up 5 bases and J gave up 2 bases; unmatched junction bases: 15. The germline CDR1 and CDR2 sequences are SGHVS and FQNEAQ. The chain's CDR3 is CASSLRGASGGGPYEQYF. In DNA, the CDR3 is TGTGCCAGCAGCCTTCGCGGGGCTAGCGGGGGCGGCCCCTACGAGCAGTACTTC.

This clone is medium-sized. The chain employs TRBV7-9 and TRBJ2-2; D is possibly TRBD1 (7 bases). CDR1 is SEHNR, CDR2 FQNEAQ, per germline (reference sequence). The CDR3 consists of 16 residues. Deletions cut 1 base from V and 6 bases from J, with 15 bases between. Here the CDR3 reads CASSLVRPGGPGELFF. The CDR3 nucleotides are TGTGCCAGCAGCTTAGTTCGGCCAGGGGGGCCCGGGGAGCTGTTTTTT.

This clone has just one count. The J gene is TRBJ1-1, the V gene TRBV27; 9 bases are shared with TRBD1. The germline V gene has CDR1 MNHEY and CDR2 SMNVEV (reference sequence). The CDR3 has 14 residues. V dropped 4 bases and J dropped 1; count of bases not matched to a gene: 1. The CDR3 bases are TGTGCCAGCAGTTGGGACAGGGCGAACACTGAAGCTTTCTTT. Protein product: CASSWDRANTEAFF.

This clone appeared a single time. Here the CDR3 DNA reads TGTGCCAGCAGCCTCATCGTACTAGCGGGAGAGGAGACCCAGTACTTC. It specifies CASSLIVLAGEETQYF. This chain uses TRBV14 with TRBJ2-5, with TRBD2 matching 11 bases. Germline CDR1 is SGHDN and CDR2 is FVKESK. V lost 4 bases, J lost 5 bases, and 9 bases stayed unmatched. The CDR3 totals 16 residues.

The V gene is TRBV7-2, the J gene TRBJ1-1; 7 bases agree with TRBD1. Per the germline V gene, CDR1 is SGHTA and CDR2 is FQGNSA. The CDR3 has 13 residues. V shed 4 bases and J 8 bases; nucleotides not matched to a gene: 7. In DNA, the CDR3 is TGTGCCAGCAGCTGGGGACAGAGTTCCGAAGCTTTCTTT. This sequence encodes CASSWGQSSEAFF. Complete variable domain (other parts from reference TRBV7-2 and TRBJ1-1): GAGVSQSPSNKVTEKGKDVELRCDPISGHTALYWYRQSLGQGLEFLIYFQGNSAPDKSGLPSDRFSAERTGGSVSTLTIQRTQQEDSAVYLCASSWGQSSEAFFGQGTRLTVV.

The rearrangement links TRBV2 to TRBJ1-4; 7 bases line up with TRBD1. Looked up from germline, CDR1 is SNHLY and CDR2 is FYNNEI. The CDR3 extends over 14 amino acids. With V trimmed by 6 bases and J by 7 bases, 8 bases remained unmatched. CDR3 DNA: TGTGCCAGCAGAGACAGGGTAGTGGGTGAAAAACTGTTTTTT. This codes for CASRDRVVGEKLFF.

Judged by abundance, this clone is medium-sized. The gene calls are TRBV2 and TRBJ1-2; D gene uncertain. Germline assignment: CDR1 SNHLY and CDR2 FYNNEI. CDR3 length equals 14 residues. Trimming took 6 bases from V and 3 from J, leaving 14 bases between them. The CDR3 bases are TGTGCCAGCAGCGACTTTAAGGACGACTATGGCTACACCTTC. Amino acids: CASSDFKDDYGYTF.

This clone was seen a few times. V and J are TRBV19 and TRBJ1-2; D might be TRBD1 (5 bases). Germline assignment: CDR1 LNHDA and CDR2 SQIVND (reference sequence). The CDR3 runs 12 residues. The ends were cut back, 6 bases at V and 7 bases at J, with 12 bases in the middle. CDR3 loop: CASRRGVAGYTF. The CDR3 region has the DNA TGTGCCAGTAGGCGGGGGGTAGCTGGCTACACCTTC.

The chain recombines TRBV23-1 with TRBJ2-4; 11 nucleotides agree with TRBD1. TRBV23-1 is designated an ORF whose function remains uncertain. The CDR3 runs 17 residues. The ends lost 3 bases at V and 9 bases at J; junction bases unmatched: 13. CDR3 region: CASSQKWRDRGSGIQYF. In DNA form, the CDR3 reads TGCGCCAGCAGTCAGAAGTGGCGGGACAGGGGGTCGGGCATTCAGTACTTC.

The J gene is TRBJ1-4, the V gene TRBV6-6; TRBD1 aligns across 7 bases. The ends lost 5 bases at V and 2 bases at J; junction bases unmatched: 5. CDR1 MNHNY and CDR2 SVGAGI come from the germline V gene (reference sequence). The CDR3 loop spans 15 amino acids. CDR3 DNA: TGTGCCAGCAGTAACGACAGGGCCACTAATGAAAAACTGTTTTTT. This sequence encodes CASSNDRATNEKLFF.